Here is one T cell receptor beta chain with its context. Libraries were prepared by immunoSEQ multiplex PCR; TCRdb keeps only in-frame clonotypes and omits some of them. Of around 36,000 clones listed, over 85% are singletons. This record comes from a study of T cell changes during pregnancy in multiple sclerosis. Trimming took 0 bases from V and 4 from J, leaving 9 bases between them. The CDR3 loop spans 14 amino acids. Per the germline V gene, CDR1 is SGHAT and CDR2 is FQNNGV. The sequence derives from a female donor with multiple sclerosis, enrolled in a pregnancy study. Sequenced material: peripheral blood, taken before pregnancy. The V and J genes are TRBV11-2 and TRBJ2-5, with a tentative D call TRBD2 (6 bases). In nucleotides, the CDR3 is TGTGCCAGCAGCTTAGATCCTAGCGCAGAGACCCAGTACTTC. Its protein product is CASSLDPSAETQYF.